This T cell receptor beta chain is drawn from a study of T cell responses to AZD1222 COVID-19 vaccine. Points from the study as a whole: Researchers took repertoire samples only after the peak T cell response had come. Baseline seropositives among AZD1222 recipients totaled only six or seven.

CDR3 length: 15 residues. Germline lookup yields CDR1 MDHEN and CDR2 SYDVKM. V shed 4 bases and J 6 bases; nucleotides not matched to a gene: 7. Only in-frame clones appear in the TCRdb table, and some are missing; sequencing was by immunoSEQ multiplex PCR. The data contain 150,000 to 200,000 clones, 90% to 95% of them seen just once; the ten biggest clones take up roughly 9.2%. The table lists this clone with a count of one. The antigen is not known. The clonotype originates from an adult in good health. The specimen comprised peripheral blood, sampled on day 0 of AZD1222 vaccination. The chain joins TRBV28 to TRBJ1-5, with 9 nucleotides matching TRBD1. The CDR3 DNA follows: TGTGCCAGCAGTTCAACAGGGGGCACGGGTCAGCCCCAGCATTTT. It yields the protein CASSSTGGTGQPQHF.